This TCR beta chain derives from a study of shared clonotypes between healthy human individuals. This CDR3 contains 15 residues. Trimming removed 0 bases from V and 5 bases from J; junction bases left unmatched: 7. Germline V gives CDR1 SGHNT, CDR2 YYREEE (reference sequence). This clone was found a few times. Assay used: immunoSEQ multiplex PCR; TCRdb lists only in-frame clones, some missing. The profile shows about 710,000 clones, 55% to 80% of them singletons. The chain couples TRBV5-4 to TRBJ1-1; 7 positions match TRBD1. The sequenced sample was memory CD4+ T cells sorted from blood. As for subset: CD45RA-negative fraction. This sequence was found in a young woman in good health. The CDR3 spells CASSLVGGAGTEAFF. In nucleotides, the CDR3 is TGTGCCAGCAGCTTGGTAGGGGGCGCGGGAACTGAAGCTTTCTTT.